The sequence of this T cell receptor (beta chain) was determined in a study of early T cells in non-severe SARS-CoV-2 infection (TCRdb year 2021). At the level of the whole study: Bulk RNA from unsorted whole blood was used for TCR sequencing, so alpha and beta chains could not be paired.

The paper as a whole reports these results and caveats: VDJdb matching was skewed toward anti-spike CD8 responses and likely underestimated virus-specific expansions by missing private and CD4 specificities.

The method was 5' RACE. Sequenced using a NextSeq 500. To correct for sequencing error and PCR bias, the TCR library protocol tagged individual cDNA molecules with unique molecular identifiers. Both TCR alpha and beta chains were sequenced, and tight co-correlation was observed between alpha and beta sequence abundances in each sample. The original methods were these. Decombinator V4 was used to annotate TCR sequences for V gene, J gene and CDR3. TCRs were defined as expanded if a significant change between any two time points was detected under a Poisson model with p below 0.0001. TCR abundances were normalised to the total number of TCRs sequenced per sample and were expressed as counts per million. MAIT TCRs were defined by TRAV1-2 paired with TRAJ12, TRAJ20 or TRAJ33, and iNKT TCRs by TRAV10 paired with TRAJ18. VDJdb, accessed 1 November 2021, was searched for CMV, EBV and SARS-CoV-2 annotated TCRs, with TCRs annotated for multiple antigens excluded. In TCRdb, the public reads were trimmed at Q25 with fastp and aligned with MiXCR, with productive beta chains retained. Rows merge per CDR3 protein into single entries with the most common DNA and genes. The V and J calls come from TCRdb's annotation, not from the publication. Counted in this sample were fewer than 25,000 distinct CDR3 sequences; 3% to 4% of them appeared once. The ten most abundant clones make up around 5.6% of the sample.

Trimming removed 6 bases from V and 5 bases from J; the gene matches leave 9 bases unexplained. Including the terminal cysteine and phenylalanine, the CDR3 comprises 14 residues. Kept here is only the CDR3 DNA, which spans 42 bases and is read in frame from base 1. CDR1 and CDR2 are drawn from the germline V gene: MNHEY, SVGAGI. This was a case-control study nested in a cohort of healthcare workers in London, UK, who had nasopharyngeal swab PCR tests and blood samples taken every week. Healthcare workers were recruited between 23 and 31 March 2020, during the week of the UK lockdown, and were followed weekly for up to roughly 16 weeks. This clonotype is assessed as medium-sized (0.01 to 0.1%). Its antigen is unknown. No base-level quality is on record; no much larger clone is a single base apart.

The chain uses TRBV6-5 and TRBJ1-1; TRBD1 agrees with 7 junctional bases. Sequencing was carried out using whole blood. This clonotype was sampled from an adult who was a healthcare worker with PCR-confirmed SARS-CoV-2 infection or an uninfected control (not recorded which). The base sequence is TGTGCCAGCAGCGTCCGACAGGGTCGGACTGAAGCTTTCTTT. Its protein product is CASSVRQGRTEAFF.